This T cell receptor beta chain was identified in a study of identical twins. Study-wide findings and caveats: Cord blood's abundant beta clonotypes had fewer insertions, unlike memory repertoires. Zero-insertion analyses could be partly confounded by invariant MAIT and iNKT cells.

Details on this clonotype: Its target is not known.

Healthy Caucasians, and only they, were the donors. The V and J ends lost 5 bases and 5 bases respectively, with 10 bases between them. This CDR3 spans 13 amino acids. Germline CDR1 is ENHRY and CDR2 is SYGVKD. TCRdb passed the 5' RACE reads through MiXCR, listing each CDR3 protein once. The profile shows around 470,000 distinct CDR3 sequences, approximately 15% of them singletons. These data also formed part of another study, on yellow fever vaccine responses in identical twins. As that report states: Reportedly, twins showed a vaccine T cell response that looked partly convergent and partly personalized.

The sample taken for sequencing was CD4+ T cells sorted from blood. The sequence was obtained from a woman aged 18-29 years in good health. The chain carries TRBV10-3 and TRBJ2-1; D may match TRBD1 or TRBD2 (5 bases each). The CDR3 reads CAISNQGDNEQFF. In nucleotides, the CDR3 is TGTGCCATCAGTAATCAGGGAGACAATGAGCAGTTCTTC.